Presented here are 32 T cell receptor beta chains from one specimen sequenced in a study of Graves' ophthalmopathy and Graves' hyperthyroidism. Amplification targeted the TCR beta CDR3 regions, with RNA transcripts as the source material. Amplification began with first-round RT-PCR using HTBI primers, then second-round multiplex PCR was performed. TCRdb reprocessed the multiplex PCR reads via MiXCR and lists one record per CDR3 protein. The data contain fewer than 350,000 distinct CDR3 sequences, about a sixth of them singletons. Sequencing used peripheral blood. The receptors were gathered from an adult man with Graves' ophthalmopathy.

This clonotype was seen at least ten times. V and J are TRBV12-3 or TRBV12-4 and TRBJ1-2, with D tentatively TRBD1 (5 bases). CDR3 length equals 14 residues. The V and J ends lost 4 bases and 1 base respectively, with 10 bases between them. This CDR3 reads CASSSSTVNYGYTF. The DNA for the CDR3 is TGTGCCAGCAGTTCATCGACAGTTAACTATGGCTACACCTTC.

This clonotype was seen repeatedly, ten times or more. V gene TRBV6-1 combines with J gene TRBJ1-1; no clear D. Trimming removed 7 bases at V and 3 bases at J, with 15 bases between. The germline CDR1 and CDR2 sequences are MNHNS and SASEGT. The CDR3 runs 14 residues. CDR3 in DNA: TGTGCCAGCAACCTACCACCCAATCACACTGAAGCTTTCTTT. Its protein product is CASNLPPNHTEAFF.

The chain couples TRBV6-2 or TRBV6-3 to TRBJ1-4; possibly TRBD1 for D (5 bases). V lost 6 bases and J lost 6, with 17 bases in between. Germline V gene lookup returns CDR1 MNHEY and CDR2 SVGEGT. The CDR3 is 15 amino acids. The CDR3 DNA reads TGTGCCAGCAGCTCCTCCGGGACCCGGCATGAAAAACTGTTTTTT. This encodes CASSSSGTRHEKLFF.

This clonotype was seen at least ten times. This rearrangement joins TRBV20-1 to TRBJ2-7, with D maybe TRBD2 (6 bases). V shed 0 bases and J shed 2 bases, with 11 bases lying between them. From germline, CDR1 is DFQATT and CDR2 SNEGSKA (reference sequence). The CDR3 spans 14 residues. DNA of the CDR3: TGCAGTGCTAGAGATCTCGGGGGAACCTACGAGCAGTACTTC. Translating gives CSARDLGGTYEQYF.

J is TRBJ2-5 and V is TRBV28; TRBD2 matches 12 bases. The CDR3 is 16 amino acids. Germline trimming cut 2 bases from V and 4 bases from J; bases unmatched to any gene: 5. CDR1 is MDHEN and CDR2 is SYDVKM in the germline V gene. In nucleotides, the CDR3 is TGTGCCAGCAGTTTAGCTAGCGGGGGGGCCGCAGAGACCCAGTACTTC. As protein: CASSLASGGAAETQYF. Drawing the rest from reference TRBV28 and TRBJ2-5, the complete variable domain is DVKVTQSSRYLVKRTGEKVFLECVQDMDHENMFWYRQDPGLGLRLIYFSYDVKMKEKGDIPEGYSVSREKKERFSLILESASTNQTSMYLCASSLASGGAAETQYFGPGTRLLVL.

In this sample, this clonotype turned up many times. The chain couples TRBV2 to TRBJ2-7, with 7 positions matching TRBD2. Germline V gene sequence: CDR1 SNHLY, CDR2 FYNNEI. There are 11 residues in the CDR3. Germline trimming cut 5 bases from V and 9 bases from J; bases unmatched to any gene: 4. CDR3 residues: CASSFSGWQYF. The CDR3 nucleotides are TGTGCCAGCAGTTTTAGCGGGTGGCAGTACTTC.

This clonotype was recorded at least ten times. The V gene is TRBV11-2, the J gene TRBJ1-1; TRBD1 matches at 8 bases. The length of the CDR3 is 15 residues. Germline V CDR1 and CDR2: SGHAT, FQNNGV. Losses at the gene ends were 5 bases for V and 2 bases for J; bases not matched to a gene: 7. CDR3 sequence (DNA): TGTGCCAGCAGCGCCGCCGGGACAGGAAACACTGAAGCTTTCTTT. Residues: CASSAAGTGNTEAFF.

There are many counts of this clonotype. V gene TRBV5-6 combines with J gene TRBJ2-7; a weak D match, TRBD1 (5 bases). The CDR3 loop spans 16 amino acids. V was clipped by 3 bases and J by 2 bases, with 18 bases between them. Germline V CDR1 and CDR2: SGHDT, YYEEEE. CDR3 bases: TGTGCCAGCAGCTCCTGGGCAGGGTTGTATCCCTACGAGCAGTACTTC. The encoded protein is CASSSWAGLYPYEQYF.

In this sample, this clonotype turned up many times. J is TRBJ1-5 and V is TRBV30; 9 positions agree with TRBD1. The CDR3 contains 17 residues. Looked up from germline, CDR1 is GTSNPN and CDR2 is SVGIG (reference sequence). J lost 7 bases, V lost 0 bases, and 13 bases had no gene match. CDR3 DNA sequence: TGTGCCTGGAGTGTGGACAGGGGAACGACCACTGGGCAGCCCCAGCATTTT. It is translated as CAWSVDRGTTTGQPQHF.

The chain's CDR3 is CASSEGQEIKAFF. The CDR3 nucleotides read TGTGCCAGCAGTGAGGGACAGGAGATAAAAGCTTTCTTT. The chain recombines TRBV6-1 with TRBJ1-1; 8 bases are shared with TRBD1. V was clipped by 3 bases and J by 9 bases; unmatched bases: 6. The CDR3 sequence is 13 residues long. Germline V gene data show CDR1 as MNHNS and CDR2 as SASEGT.

V usage is TRBV28 and J usage is TRBJ2-7, with 15 bases that match TRBD2. J gave up 0 bases and V 7 bases, and 7 bases lay outside the gene matches. The CDR3 sequence is 17 residues long. From germline, CDR1 is MDHEN and CDR2 SYDVKM. The CDR3 sequence: CASKNGLAGGSSYEQYF. Written as DNA, the CDR3 is TGTGCCAGCAAAAACGGACTAGCGGGAGGGAGCTCCTACGAGCAGTACTTC. Variable domain in full (rest from reference TRBV28 and TRBJ2-7): DVKVTQSSRYLVKRTGEKVFLECVQDMDHENMFWYRQDPGLGLRLIYFSYDVKMKEKGDIPEGYSVSREKKERFSLILESASTNQTSMYLCASKNGLAGGSSYEQYFGPGTRLTVT.

This clonotype was detected many times. The chain carries TRBV12-3 or TRBV12-4 and TRBJ2-7; D gene unclear. V dropped 0 bases and J dropped 0 bases, with 3 bases sitting between them. The CDR3 length is 13 residues. Here the CDR3 reads CASSLASSYEQYF. The DNA for the CDR3 is TGTGCCAGCAGTTTAGCGAGCTCCTACGAGCAGTACTTC.

This clonotype was observed many times. The chain links TRBV6-1 to TRBJ1-5; D unresolved. The CDR3 is made up of 19 amino acids. CDR1 and CDR2 from the germline V gene are MNHNS and SASEGT. Between the trimmed V and J ends, which lost 2 bases and 4 bases, there was a span of 24 bases. The CDR3 region is CASSELGLRVTIRNQPQHF. CDR3 in DNA: TGTGCCAGCAGTGAACTGGGTTTGCGGGTGACGATTCGGAATCAGCCCCAGCATTTT.

This clonotype has a count of ten or more. The CDR3 reads CASSLSKTGYTF. The CDR3 coding sequence is TGTGCCAGCAGCTTAAGCAAAACGGGCTACACCTTC. The chain recombines TRBV7-2 with TRBJ1-2; D gene uncertain. Germline CDR1 SGHTA, CDR2 FQGNSA. Trimming shortened V by 2 bases and J by 8 bases, and 9 bases separated the two germline ends. The CDR3 spans 12 residues.

At least ten counts were recorded for this clonotype. This chain links TRBV20-1 with TRBJ2-5; TRBD2 agrees at 10 bases. CDR3 length: 15 residues. Losses at the gene ends were 3 bases for V and 2 bases for J; bases not matched to a gene: 6. CDR1 is DFQATT and CDR2 is SNEGSKA in the germline V gene (reference sequence). The CDR3 DNA reads as TGCAGTGCTAGGCCGGGACTAGCGACACAAGAGACCCAGTACTTC. It translates to CSARPGLATQETQYF.

In this sample, this clonotype turned up many times. This sequence joins TRBV6-2 or TRBV6-3 and TRBJ2-2; D is ambiguous. V shed 7 bases and J shed 1 base, with 10 bases lying between them. This CDR3 is 14 amino acids long. In germline, CDR1 is MNHEY, CDR2 SVGEGT. This chain's CDR3 is CASTPLQNTGELFF. The DNA of the CDR3 is TGTGCCAGCACTCCTCTCCAGAACACCGGGGAGCTGTTTTTT.

This clonotype has a count of ten or more. CDR3 DNA: TGTGCCTGGAGTGTACTCTACGAGCAGTACTTC. Protein sequence: CAWSVLYEQYF. J is TRBJ2-7 and V is TRBV30; D is unresolved. V was shortened by 0 bases and J by 3 bases, with 3 bases between the two germline ends. This CDR3 contains 11 residues. Per the germline V gene, CDR1 is GTSNPN and CDR2 is SVGIG (reference sequence). Looking up the rest from reference TRBV30 and TRBJ2-7 gives the full variable domain: SQTIHQWPATLVQPVGSPLSLECTVEGTSNPNLYWYRQAAGRGLQLLFYSVGIGQISSEVPQNLSASRPQDRQFILSSKKLLLSDSGFYLCAWSVLYEQYFGPGTRLTVT.

The CDR3 reads CASSLVSGVLNQPQHF. In DNA form, the CDR3 reads TGTGCCAGCAGCTTAGTGTCAGGGGTGCTCAATCAGCCCCAGCATTTT. This rearrangement joins TRBV11-2 to TRBJ1-5; D may be TRBD1 (6 bases). Germline V lookup: CDR1 SGHAT, CDR2 FQNNGV. The CDR3 loop spans 16 amino acids. The germline V and J ends were trimmed by 1 base and 3 bases, with 13 bases remaining between them.

This clonotype appeared many times. The rearrangement links TRBV30 to TRBJ1-2; no clear D gene. The CDR3 is 15 amino acids. Per the germline V gene, CDR1 is GTSNPN and CDR2 is SVGIG (reference sequence). Trimming left V 0 bases short and J 4 bases short, with 15 bases between. This CDR3 is CAWSVGGRRVYGYTF. The CDR3 bases are TGTGCCTGGAGTGTAGGAGGCCGTCGGGTCTATGGCTACACCTTC.

This clonotype appeared many times. This chain joins TRBV5-4 and TRBJ2-7; 11 nucleotides align to TRBD1. Germline V gene sequence: CDR1 SGHNT, CDR2 YYREEE (reference sequence). Trimming at V came to 3 bases and at J to 5 bases, leaving 13 bases not matched to a gene. The length of the CDR3 is 17 residues. CDR3 sequence: CASSSGQGASGRNEQYF. In DNA form, the CDR3 reads TGTGCCAGCAGCTCCGGACAGGGGGCGTCCGGGAGAAACGAGCAGTACTTC.

In this sample, this clonotype turned up many times. The chain is built from TRBV7-8 and TRBJ1-2, with D possibly matching TRBD1 (6 bases). The ends were cut back, 4 bases at V and 4 bases at J, with 19 bases in the middle. Looked up from germline, CDR1 is SGHVS and CDR2 is FQNEAQ. CDR3 length equals 16 residues. CDR3 DNA sequence: TGTGCCAGCAGCTACTCCGGGACAAGGGGCGGCTATGGCTACACCTTC. This translates into CASSYSGTRGGYGYTF.

This clonotype has at least ten counts. This rearrangement joins TRBV19 to TRBJ1-2, with D possibly being TRBD1 (5 bases). Trimming shortened V by 6 bases and J by 4 bases, and 12 bases separated the two germline ends. Germline-derived CDR1 and CDR2 are LNHDA and SQIVND (reference sequence). The CDR3 loop spans 13 amino acids. CDR3 residues: CASRPGQAYGYTF. The CDR3 bases are TGTGCCAGTAGGCCGGGGCAGGCCTATGGCTACACCTTC.

This clonotype was detected many times. V is TRBV7-8 and J is TRBJ2-2; 7 nucleotides match TRBD2. V lost 6 bases, J lost 2 bases, and 6 bases stayed unmatched. The CDR3 runs 15 residues. The germline gives CDR1 SGHVS, CDR2 FQNEAQ. The CDR3 DNA sequence: TGTGCCAGCAGGACGCGCGGGGGAAACACCGGGGAGCTGTTTTTT. Its translation is CASRTRGGNTGELFF.

This clonotype was counted many times. The V call is TRBV10-3, the J call TRBJ2-7, with 10 bases lining up with TRBD2. This CDR3 comprises 15 residues. Per the germline V gene, CDR1 is ENHRY and CDR2 is SYGVKD. Trimming took 3 bases from V and 3 from J; bases not matched to a gene: 5. The chain's CDR3 is CAISEGLADSYEQYF. In DNA form, the CDR3 reads TGTGCCATCAGTGAAGGACTAGCGGATAGCTACGAGCAGTACTTC.

This clonotype was counted many times. The V gene is TRBV7-2, the J gene TRBJ2-7; possibly TRBD1 for D (6 bases). V lost 2 bases to trimming and J lost 2 bases, with 10 bases between them. CDR1 and CDR2 from the germline V gene are SGHTA and FQGNSA. This CDR3 has 14 residues. CDR3 protein: CASSLPGQPYEQYF. The CDR3 coding sequence is TGTGCCAGCAGCTTACCAGGACAGCCCTACGAGCAGTACTTC. Based on the CDR3 plus reference TRBV7-2 and TRBJ2-7, the full variable domain is GAGVSQSPSNKVTEKGKDVELRCDPISGHTALYWYRQSLGQGLEFLIYFQGNSAPDKSGLPSDRFSAERTGGSVSTLTIQRTQQEDSAVYLCASSLPGQPYEQYFGPGTRLTVT.

This clonotype was observed many times. The rearrangement links TRBV14 to TRBJ2-5, with D maybe TRBD2 (6 bases). V was shortened by 3 bases and J by 2 bases, with 13 bases between the two germline ends. CDR3 length: 15 residues. The V gene's germline CDR1 is SGHDN and CDR2 FVKESK. This CDR3 is CASSQAIGRQETQYF. As DNA, the CDR3 is TGTGCCAGCAGCCAGGCCATAGGGAGGCAAGAGACCCAGTACTTC.

The chain combines TRBV5-5 with TRBJ2-3; 8 nucleotides line up with TRBD2. In germline, CDR1 is SGHKS, CDR2 YYEKEE (reference sequence). CDR3 length: 16 residues. The trim removed 5 bases at V and 4 bases at J, leaving 12 bases unmatched. The CDR3 DNA reads as TGTGCCAGCAGAGATCTAGCGGGTCCAGGGGCAGATACGCAGTATTTT. Translated: CASRDLAGPGADTQYF. Full variable domain (remainder filled in from reference TRBV5-5 and TRBJ2-3): DAGVTQSPTHLIKTRGQQVTLRCSPISGHKSVSWYQQVLGQGPQFIFQYYEKEERGRGNFPDRFSARQFPNYSSELNVNALLLGDSALYLCASRDLAGPGADTQYFGPGTRLTVL.

This clonotype was counted many times. The gene calls are TRBV10-3 and TRBJ2-7, with D perhaps matching TRBD2 (6 bases). CDR3 length equals 13 residues. The ends were cut back, 2 bases at V and 8 bases at J, with 13 bases in the middle. CDR1 is ENHRY, CDR2 SYGVKD, per germline. The CDR3 DNA reads as TGTGCCATCAGTGAGGGACTTGCGGGACAGCAGTACTTC. It specifies CAISEGLAGQQYF.

This clonotype occurred many times. This chain joins TRBV5-5 and TRBJ2-5; TRBD1 matches 7 bases. The length of the CDR3 is 16 residues. Per germline, CDR1 SGHKS and CDR2 YYEKEE (reference sequence). The V and J ends lost 2 bases and 5 bases, in that order; junction bases with no gene match: 12. The CDR3 coding sequence is TGTGCCAGCAGCTTCCCAAAGACAGGGATGCAGGAGACCCAGTACTTC. Translation gives CASSFPKTGMQETQYF.

This clonotype was detected many times. The V gene is TRBV10-3, the J gene TRBJ1-1; TRBD1 matches 7 bases. The CDR3 extends over 15 amino acids. The germline gives CDR1 ENHRY, CDR2 SYGVKD. The V segment lost 6 bases and the J segment 0 bases; nucleotides outside the gene matches: 7. CDR3 amino acids: CAIRGTANMNTEAFF. DNA for the CDR3: TGTGCCATCAGGGGGACAGCCAATATGAACACTGAAGCTTTCTTT.

A few counts support this clonotype. CDR3 nucleotides: TGTGCCAGCAGACCTAGACGGGACAGGAGGTATCAGCCCCAGCATTTT. Amino acid sequence: CASRPRRDRRYQPQHF. The rearrangement links TRBV6-1 to TRBJ1-5; TRBD1 aligns across 8 bases. Trimming cost V 6 bases and J 5 bases; bases outside gene matches: 12. The CDR3 runs to 16 residues. Germline V gene lookup returns CDR1 MNHNS and CDR2 SASEGT.

This clonotype came up many times. The chain uses TRBV7-8 and TRBJ2-7; D gene ambiguous. The germline V and J ends were trimmed by 3 bases and 1 base, with 19 bases remaining between them. CDR1 and CDR2 from the germline V gene are SGHVS and FQNEAQ. CDR3 length equals 17 residues. The CDR3 spells CASSFFSGSTLSYEQYF. The DNA for the CDR3 is TGTGCCAGCAGCTTCTTTTCGGGTTCTACCTTATCCTACGAGCAGTACTTC.